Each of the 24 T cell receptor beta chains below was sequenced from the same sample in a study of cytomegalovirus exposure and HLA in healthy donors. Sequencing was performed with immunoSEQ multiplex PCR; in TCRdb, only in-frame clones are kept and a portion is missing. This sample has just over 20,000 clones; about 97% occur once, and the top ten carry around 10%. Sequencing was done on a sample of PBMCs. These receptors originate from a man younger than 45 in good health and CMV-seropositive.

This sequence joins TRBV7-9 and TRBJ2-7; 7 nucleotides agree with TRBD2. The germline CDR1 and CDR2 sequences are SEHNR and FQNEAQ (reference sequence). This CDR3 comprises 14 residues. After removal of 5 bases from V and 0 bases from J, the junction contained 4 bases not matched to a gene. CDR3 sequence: CASSPRTSSYEQYF. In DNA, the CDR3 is TGTGCCAGCAGCCCACGGACTAGCTCCTACGAGCAGTACTTC. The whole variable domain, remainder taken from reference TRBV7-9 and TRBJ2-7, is DTGVSQNPRHKITKRGQNVTFRCDPISEHNRLYWYRQTLGQGPEFLTYFQNEAQLEKSRLLSDRFSAERPKGSFSTLEIQRTEQGDSAMYLCASSPRTSSYEQYFGPGTRLTVT.

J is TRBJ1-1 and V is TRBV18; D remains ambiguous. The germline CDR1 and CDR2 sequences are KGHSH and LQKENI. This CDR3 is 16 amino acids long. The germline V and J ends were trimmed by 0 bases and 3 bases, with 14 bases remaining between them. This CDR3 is CASSPPGVRLDTEAFF. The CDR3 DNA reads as TGTGCCAGCTCACCACCGGGAGTACGGTTAGACACTGAAGCTTTCTTT.

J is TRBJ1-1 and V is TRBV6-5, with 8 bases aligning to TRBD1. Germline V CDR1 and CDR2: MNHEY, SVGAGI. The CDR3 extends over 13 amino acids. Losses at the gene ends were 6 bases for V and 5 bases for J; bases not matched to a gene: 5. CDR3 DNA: TGTGCCAGCAGAAGGACAGGGAAGACTGAAGCTTTCTTT. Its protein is CASRRTGKTEAFF.

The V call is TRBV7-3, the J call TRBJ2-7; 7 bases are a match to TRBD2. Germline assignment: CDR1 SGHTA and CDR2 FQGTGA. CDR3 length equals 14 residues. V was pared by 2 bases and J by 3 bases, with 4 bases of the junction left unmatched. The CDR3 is CASSLAGANYEQYF. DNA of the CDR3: TGTGCCAGCAGCTTAGCGGGAGCGAACTACGAGCAGTACTTC.

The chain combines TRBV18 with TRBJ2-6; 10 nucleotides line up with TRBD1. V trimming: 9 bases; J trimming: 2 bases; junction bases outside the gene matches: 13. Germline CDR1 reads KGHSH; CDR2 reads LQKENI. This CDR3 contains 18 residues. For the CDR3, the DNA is TGTGCCAGTATGGGCCCCGGGACAGGGGTCGCTGGGGCCAACGTCCTGACTTTC. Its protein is CASMGPGTGVAGANVLTF.

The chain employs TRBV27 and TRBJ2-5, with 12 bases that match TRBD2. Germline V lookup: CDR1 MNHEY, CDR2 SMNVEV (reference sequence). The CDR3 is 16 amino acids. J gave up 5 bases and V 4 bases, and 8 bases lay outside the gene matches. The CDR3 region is CASSSHGTSGGETQYF. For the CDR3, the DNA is TGTGCCAGCAGTTCCCACGGAACTAGCGGGGGGGAGACCCAGTACTTC.

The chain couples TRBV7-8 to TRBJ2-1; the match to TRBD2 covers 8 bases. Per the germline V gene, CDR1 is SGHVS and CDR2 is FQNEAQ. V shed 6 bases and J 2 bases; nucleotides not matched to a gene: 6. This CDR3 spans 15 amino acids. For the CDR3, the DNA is TGTGCCAGCAGAAAAGTAGCGGGGCCCTACAATGAGCAGTTCTTC. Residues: CASRKVAGPYNEQFF.

The CDR3 loop is CASSVVDSGSSGNEQFF. DNA of the CDR3: TGTGCCAGCAGCGTAGTTGATAGCGGGAGTTCGGGCAATGAGCAGTTCTTC. V gene TRBV9 combines with J gene TRBJ2-1; 9 bases fit TRBD2. CDR1 is SGDLS, CDR2 YYNGEE, per germline. This CDR3 spans 17 amino acids. J was trimmed by 6 bases and V by 0 bases; bases with no gene match: 10.

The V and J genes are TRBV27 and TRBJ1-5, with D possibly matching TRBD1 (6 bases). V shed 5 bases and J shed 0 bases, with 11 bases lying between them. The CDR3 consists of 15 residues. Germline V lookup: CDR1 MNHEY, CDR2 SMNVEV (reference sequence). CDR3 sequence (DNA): TGTGCCAGCAGTACCGGACAGCTTAGCAATCAGCCCCAGCATTTT. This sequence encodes CASSTGQLSNQPQHF.

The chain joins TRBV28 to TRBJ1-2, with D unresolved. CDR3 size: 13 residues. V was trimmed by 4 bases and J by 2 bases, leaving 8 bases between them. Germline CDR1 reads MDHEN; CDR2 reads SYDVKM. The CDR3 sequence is CASSSPVNYGYTF. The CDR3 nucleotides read TGTGCCAGCAGTTCCCCGGTCAACTATGGCTACACCTTC.

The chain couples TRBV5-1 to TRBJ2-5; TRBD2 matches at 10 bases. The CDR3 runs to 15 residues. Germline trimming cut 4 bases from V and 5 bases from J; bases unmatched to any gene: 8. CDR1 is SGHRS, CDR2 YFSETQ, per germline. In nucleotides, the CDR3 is TGCGCCAGCAGCGAAGCGGGAGGGCCGGGGGAGACCCAGTACTTC. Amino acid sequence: CASSEAGGPGETQYF.

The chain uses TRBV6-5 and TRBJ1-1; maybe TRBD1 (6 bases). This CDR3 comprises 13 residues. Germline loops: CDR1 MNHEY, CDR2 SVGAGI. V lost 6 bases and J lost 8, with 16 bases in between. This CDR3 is CASRPTGTVEAFF. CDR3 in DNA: TGTGCCAGCAGGCCGACAGGAACTGTCGAAGCTTTCTTT.

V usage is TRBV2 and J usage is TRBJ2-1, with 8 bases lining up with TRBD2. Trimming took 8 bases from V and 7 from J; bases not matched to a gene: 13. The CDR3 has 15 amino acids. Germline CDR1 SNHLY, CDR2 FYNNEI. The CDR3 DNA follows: TGTGCCAGCGGGGGAACTAGCGGCCCTCTGAATGAGCAGTTCTTC. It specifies CASGGTSGPLNEQFF.

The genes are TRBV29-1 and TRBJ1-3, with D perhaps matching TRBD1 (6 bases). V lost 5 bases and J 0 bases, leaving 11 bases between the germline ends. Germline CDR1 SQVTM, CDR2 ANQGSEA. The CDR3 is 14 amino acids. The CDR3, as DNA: TGCAGCGTTCTAGGACAGCTCTCTGGAAACACCATATATTTT. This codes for CSVLGQLSGNTIYF.

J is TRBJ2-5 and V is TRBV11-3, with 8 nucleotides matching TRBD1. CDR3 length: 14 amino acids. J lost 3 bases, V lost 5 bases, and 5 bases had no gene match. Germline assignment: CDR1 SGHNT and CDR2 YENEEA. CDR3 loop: CASSHRTGKETQYF. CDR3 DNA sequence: TGTGCCAGCAGCCATCGGACAGGGAAAGAGACCCAGTACTTC.

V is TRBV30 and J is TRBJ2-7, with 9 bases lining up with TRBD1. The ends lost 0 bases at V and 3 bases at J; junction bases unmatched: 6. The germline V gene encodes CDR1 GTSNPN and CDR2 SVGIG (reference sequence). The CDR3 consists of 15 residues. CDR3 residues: CAWSVVQGAFYEQYF. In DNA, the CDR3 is TGTGCCTGGAGTGTCGTACAGGGGGCGTTCTACGAGCAGTACTTC.

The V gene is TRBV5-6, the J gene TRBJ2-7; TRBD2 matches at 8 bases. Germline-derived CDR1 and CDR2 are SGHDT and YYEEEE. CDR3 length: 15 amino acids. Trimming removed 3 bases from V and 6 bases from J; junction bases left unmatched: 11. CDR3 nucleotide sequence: TGTGCCAGCAGCTACAGATTTCCGGGACTAGGCGAGCAGTACTTC. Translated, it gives CASSYRFPGLGEQYF.

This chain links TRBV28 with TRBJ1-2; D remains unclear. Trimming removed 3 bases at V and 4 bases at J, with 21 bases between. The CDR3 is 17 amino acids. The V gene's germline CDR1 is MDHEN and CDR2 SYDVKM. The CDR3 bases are TGTGCCAGCAGTTTTTCCCCCCCTGGCGCAGAGGGCTATGGCTACACCTTC. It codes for CASSFSPPGAEGYGYTF.

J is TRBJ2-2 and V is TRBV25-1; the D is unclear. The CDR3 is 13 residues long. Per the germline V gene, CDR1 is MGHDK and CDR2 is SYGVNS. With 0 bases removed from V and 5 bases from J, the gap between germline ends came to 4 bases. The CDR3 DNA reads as TGTGCCAGCAGTGAATATAGTACCGGGGAGCTGTTTTTT. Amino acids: CASSEYSTGELFF.

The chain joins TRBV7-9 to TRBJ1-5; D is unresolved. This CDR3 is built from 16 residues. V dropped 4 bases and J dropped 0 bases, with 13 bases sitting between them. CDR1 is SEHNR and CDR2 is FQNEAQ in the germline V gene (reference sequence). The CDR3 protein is CASSWETDYSNQPQHF. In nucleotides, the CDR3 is TGTGCCAGCAGCTGGGAGACCGATTATAGCAATCAGCCCCAGCATTTT.

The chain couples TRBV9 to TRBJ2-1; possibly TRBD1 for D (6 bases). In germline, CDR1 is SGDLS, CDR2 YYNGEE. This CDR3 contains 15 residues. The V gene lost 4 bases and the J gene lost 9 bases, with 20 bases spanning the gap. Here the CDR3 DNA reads TGTGCCAGCAGCCATACAACAGGGATTGGAGGTGAGCAGTTCTTC. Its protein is CASSHTTGIGGEQFF.

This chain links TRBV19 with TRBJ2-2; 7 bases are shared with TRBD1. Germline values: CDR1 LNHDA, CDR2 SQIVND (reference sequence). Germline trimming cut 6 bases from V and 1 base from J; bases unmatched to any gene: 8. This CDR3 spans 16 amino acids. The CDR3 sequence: CASSWDSPVNTGELFF. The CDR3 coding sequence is TGTGCCAGTAGCTGGGACAGCCCAGTGAACACCGGGGAGCTGTTTTTT. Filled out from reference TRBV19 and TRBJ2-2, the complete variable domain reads DGGITQSPKYLFRKEGQNVTLSCEQNLNHDAMYWYRQDPGQGLRLIYYSQIVNDFQKGDIAEGYSVSREKKESFPLTVTSAQKNPTAFYLCASSWDSPVNTGELFFGEGSRLTVL.

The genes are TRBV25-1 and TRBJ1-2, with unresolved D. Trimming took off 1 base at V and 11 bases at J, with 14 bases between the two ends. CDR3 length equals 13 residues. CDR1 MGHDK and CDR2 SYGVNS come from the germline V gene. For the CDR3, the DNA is TGTGCCAGCAGTGAATTAGGAGTTCTTGGATACACCTTC. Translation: CASSELGVLGYTF.

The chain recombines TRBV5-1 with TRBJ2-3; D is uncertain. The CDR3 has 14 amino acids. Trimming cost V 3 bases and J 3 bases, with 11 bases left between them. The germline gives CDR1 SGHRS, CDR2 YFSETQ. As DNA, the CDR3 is TGCGCCAGCAGCTCCGGAAGCGAAACAGATACGCAGTATTTT. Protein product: CASSSGSETDTQYF. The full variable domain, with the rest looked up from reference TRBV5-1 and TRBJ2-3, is KAGVTQTPRYLIKTRGQQVTLSCSPISGHRSVSWYQQTPGQGLQFLFEYFSETQRNKGNFPGRFSGRQFSNSRSEMNVSTLELGDSALYLCASSSGSETDTQYFGPGTRLTVL.